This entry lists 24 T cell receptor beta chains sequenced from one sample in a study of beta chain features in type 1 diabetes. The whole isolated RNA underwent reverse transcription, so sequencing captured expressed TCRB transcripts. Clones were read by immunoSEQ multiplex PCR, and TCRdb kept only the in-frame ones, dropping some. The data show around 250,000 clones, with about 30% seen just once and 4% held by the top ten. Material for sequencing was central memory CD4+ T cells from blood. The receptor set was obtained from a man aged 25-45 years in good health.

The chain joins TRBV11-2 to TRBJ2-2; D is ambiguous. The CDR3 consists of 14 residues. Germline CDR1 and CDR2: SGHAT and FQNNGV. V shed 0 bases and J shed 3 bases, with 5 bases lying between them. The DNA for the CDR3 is TGTGCCAGCAGCTTAGAAGGGCACACCGGGGAGCTGTTTTTT. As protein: CASSLEGHTGELFF.

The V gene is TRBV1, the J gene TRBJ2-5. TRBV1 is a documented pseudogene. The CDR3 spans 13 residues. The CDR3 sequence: CTSSLITPETQYF. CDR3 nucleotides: TGCACCAGCAGCCTAATTACCCCAGAGACCCAGTACTTC.

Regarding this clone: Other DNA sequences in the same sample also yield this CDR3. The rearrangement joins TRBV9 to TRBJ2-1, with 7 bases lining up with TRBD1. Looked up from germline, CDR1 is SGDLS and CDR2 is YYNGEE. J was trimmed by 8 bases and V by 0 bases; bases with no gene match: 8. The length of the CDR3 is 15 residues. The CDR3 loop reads CASSVDPGGTYEQFF. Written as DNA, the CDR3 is TGTGCCAGCAGCGTAGACCCAGGGGGAACGTATGAGCAGTTCTTC.

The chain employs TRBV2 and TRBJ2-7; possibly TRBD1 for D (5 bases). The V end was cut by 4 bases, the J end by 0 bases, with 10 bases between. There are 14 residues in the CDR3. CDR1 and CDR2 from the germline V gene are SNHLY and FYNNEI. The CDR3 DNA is TGTGCCAGCAGTGCGGACACCTCCTCCTACGAGCAGTACTTC. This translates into CASSADTSSYEQYF.

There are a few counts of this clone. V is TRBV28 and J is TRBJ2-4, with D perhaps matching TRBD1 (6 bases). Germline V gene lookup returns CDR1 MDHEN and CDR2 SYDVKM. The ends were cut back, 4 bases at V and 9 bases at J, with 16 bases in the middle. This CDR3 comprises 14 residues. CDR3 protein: CASSSRDIGGIQYF. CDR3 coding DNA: TGTGCCAGCAGTTCCCGGGACATAGGAGGCATTCAGTACTTC.

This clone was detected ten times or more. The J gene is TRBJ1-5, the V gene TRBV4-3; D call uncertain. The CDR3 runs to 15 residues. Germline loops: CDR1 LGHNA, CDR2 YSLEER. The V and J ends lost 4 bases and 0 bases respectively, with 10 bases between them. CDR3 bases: TGCGCCAGCAGCCGAGCGGCGGATAGCAATCAGCCCCAGCATTTT. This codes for CASSRAADSNQPQHF.

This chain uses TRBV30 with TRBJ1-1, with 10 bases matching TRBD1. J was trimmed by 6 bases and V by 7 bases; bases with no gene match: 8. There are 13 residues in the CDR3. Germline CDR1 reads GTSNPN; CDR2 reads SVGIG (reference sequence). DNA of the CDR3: TGTGCCTATGACGGGACAGGGGTTTCTGAAGCTTTCTTT. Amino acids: CAYDGTGVSEAFF.

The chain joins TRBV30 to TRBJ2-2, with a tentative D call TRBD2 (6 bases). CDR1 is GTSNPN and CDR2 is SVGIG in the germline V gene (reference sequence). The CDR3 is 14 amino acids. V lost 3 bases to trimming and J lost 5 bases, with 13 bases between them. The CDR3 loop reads CAWRTGEVTGELFF. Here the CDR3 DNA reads TGTGCCTGGAGAACGGGAGAAGTAACCGGGGAGCTGTTTTTT.

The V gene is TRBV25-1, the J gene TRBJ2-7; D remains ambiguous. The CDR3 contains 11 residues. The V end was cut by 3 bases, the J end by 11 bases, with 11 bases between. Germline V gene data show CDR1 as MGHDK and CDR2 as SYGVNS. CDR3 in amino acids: CASSEGTVEYF. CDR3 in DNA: TGTGCCAGCAGTGAGGGAACAGTGGAGTACTTC.

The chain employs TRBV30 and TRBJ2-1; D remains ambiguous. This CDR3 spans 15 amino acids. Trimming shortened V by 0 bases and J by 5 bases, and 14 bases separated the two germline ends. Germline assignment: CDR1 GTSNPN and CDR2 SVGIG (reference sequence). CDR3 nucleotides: TGTGCCTGGAGTGTAGGGCTAGGAGATAACAATGAGCAGTTCTTC. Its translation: CAWSVGLGDNNEQFF.

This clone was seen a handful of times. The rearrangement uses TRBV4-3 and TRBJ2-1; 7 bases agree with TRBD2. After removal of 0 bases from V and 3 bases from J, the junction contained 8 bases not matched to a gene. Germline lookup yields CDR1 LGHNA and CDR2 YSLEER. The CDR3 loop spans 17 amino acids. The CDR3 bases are TGCGCCAGCAGCCAAGATCCAGCGGGAACCGTCTACAATGAGCAGTTCTTC. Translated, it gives CASSQDPAGTVYNEQFF.

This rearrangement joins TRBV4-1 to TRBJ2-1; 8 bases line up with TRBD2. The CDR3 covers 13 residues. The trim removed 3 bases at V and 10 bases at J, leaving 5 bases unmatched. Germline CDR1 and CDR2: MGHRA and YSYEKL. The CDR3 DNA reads TGCGCCAGCAGCCACGCCGCGGGGGGCGAGCAGTTCTTC. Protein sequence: CASSHAAGGEQFF.

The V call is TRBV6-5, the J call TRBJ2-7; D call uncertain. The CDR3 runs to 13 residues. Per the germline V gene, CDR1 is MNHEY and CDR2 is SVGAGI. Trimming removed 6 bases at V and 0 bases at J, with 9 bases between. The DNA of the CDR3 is TGTGCCAGCAGCCGAGAGGTCTCCTACGAGCAGTACTTC. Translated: CASSREVSYEQYF.

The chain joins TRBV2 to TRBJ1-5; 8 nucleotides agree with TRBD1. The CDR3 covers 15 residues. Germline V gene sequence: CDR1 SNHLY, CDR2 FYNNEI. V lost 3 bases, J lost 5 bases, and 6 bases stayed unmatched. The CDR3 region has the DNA TGTGCCAGCAGTGACCGGGACAGGACGTATCAGCCCCAGCATTTT. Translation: CASSDRDRTYQPQHF.

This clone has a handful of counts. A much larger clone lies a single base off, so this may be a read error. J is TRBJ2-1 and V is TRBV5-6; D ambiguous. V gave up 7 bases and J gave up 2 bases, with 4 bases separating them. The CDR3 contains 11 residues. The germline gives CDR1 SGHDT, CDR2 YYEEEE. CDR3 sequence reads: CASGTYNEQFF. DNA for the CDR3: TGTGCCAGCGGAACCTACAATGAGCAGTTCTTC.

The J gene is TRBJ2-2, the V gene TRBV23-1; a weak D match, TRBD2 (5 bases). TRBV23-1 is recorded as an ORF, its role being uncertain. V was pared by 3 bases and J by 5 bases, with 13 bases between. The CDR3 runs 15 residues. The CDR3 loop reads CASSHPPGWTGELFF. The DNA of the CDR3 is TGCGCCAGCAGTCACCCACCGGGATGGACCGGGGAGCTGTTTTTT.

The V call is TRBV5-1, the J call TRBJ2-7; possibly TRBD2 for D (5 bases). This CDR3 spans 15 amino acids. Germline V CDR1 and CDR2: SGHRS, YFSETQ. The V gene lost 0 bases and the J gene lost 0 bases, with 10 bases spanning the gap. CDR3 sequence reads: CASSLDASSSYEQYF. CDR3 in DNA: TGCGCCAGCAGCTTGGATGCTAGCAGCTCCTACGAGCAGTACTTC.

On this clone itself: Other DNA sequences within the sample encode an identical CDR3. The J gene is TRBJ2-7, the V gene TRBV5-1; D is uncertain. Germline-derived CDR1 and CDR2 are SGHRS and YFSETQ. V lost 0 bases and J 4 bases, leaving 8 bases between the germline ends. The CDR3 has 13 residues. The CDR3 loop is CASSLAQGYEQYF. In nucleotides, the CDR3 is TGCGCCAGCAGCTTGGCCCAAGGGTACGAGCAGTACTTC.

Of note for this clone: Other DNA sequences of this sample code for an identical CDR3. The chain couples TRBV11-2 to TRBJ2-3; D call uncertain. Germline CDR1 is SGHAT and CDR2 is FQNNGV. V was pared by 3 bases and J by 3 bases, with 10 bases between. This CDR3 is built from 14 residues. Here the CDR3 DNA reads TGTGCCAGCAGCTTGCTGGGATCGACAGATACGCAGTATTTT. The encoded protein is CASSLLGSTDTQYF.

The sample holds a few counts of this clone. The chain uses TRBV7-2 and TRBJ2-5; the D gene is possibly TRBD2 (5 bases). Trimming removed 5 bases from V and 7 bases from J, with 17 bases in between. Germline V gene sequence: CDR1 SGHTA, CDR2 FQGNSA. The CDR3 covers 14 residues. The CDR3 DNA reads TGTGCCAGCAGCGCGCGCCGGCCGGCGGGGACCCAGTACTTC. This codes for CASSARRPAGTQYF.

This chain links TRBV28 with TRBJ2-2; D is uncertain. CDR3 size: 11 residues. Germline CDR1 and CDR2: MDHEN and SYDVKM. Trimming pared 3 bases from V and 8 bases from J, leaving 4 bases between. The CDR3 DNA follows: TGTGCCAGCAGTTTCGAGGGGGAGCTGTTTTTT. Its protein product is CASSFEGELFF. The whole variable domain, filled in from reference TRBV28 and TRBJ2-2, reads DVKVTQSSRYLVKRTGEKVFLECVQDMDHENMFWYRQDPGLGLRLIYFSYDVKMKEKGDIPEGYSVSREKKERFSLILESASTNQTSMYLCASSFEGELFFGEGSRLTVL.

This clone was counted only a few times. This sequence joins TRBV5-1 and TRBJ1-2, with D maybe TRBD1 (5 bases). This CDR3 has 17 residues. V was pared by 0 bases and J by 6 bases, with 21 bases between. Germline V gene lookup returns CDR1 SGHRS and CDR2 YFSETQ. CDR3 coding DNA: TGCGCCAGCAGCTTGGTGGACCCGAGGACATCCCTGAATGGCTACACCTTC. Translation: CASSLVDPRTSLNGYTF.

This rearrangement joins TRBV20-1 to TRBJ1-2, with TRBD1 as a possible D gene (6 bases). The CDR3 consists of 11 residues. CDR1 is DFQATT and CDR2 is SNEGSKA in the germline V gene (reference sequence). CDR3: CIPTEGVGYTF. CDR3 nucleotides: TGCATCCCCACTGAGGGGGTGGGCTACACCTTC.

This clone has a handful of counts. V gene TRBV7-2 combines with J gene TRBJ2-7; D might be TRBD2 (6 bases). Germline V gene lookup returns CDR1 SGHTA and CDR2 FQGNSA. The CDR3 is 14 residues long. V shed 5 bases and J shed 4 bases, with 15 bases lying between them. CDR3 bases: TGTGCCAGCAGCCTCTCGCGGGACGGTTACGAGCAGTACTTC. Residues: CASSLSRDGYEQYF.